This TCR beta chain emerged from a study of shared clonotypes between healthy human individuals. This CDR3 is built from 14 residues. V trimming: 8 bases; J trimming: 4 bases; junction bases outside the gene matches: 7. Germline CDR1 MNHEY, CDR2 SVGAGI. Profiling relied on immunoSEQ multiplex PCR, and the TCRdb table lists in-frame clones only, not all of them. The data contain about 1.5 million clones, under 99% of them singletons. This receptor was taken from a man aged 25 to 40 in good health. This chain joins TRBV6-5 and TRBJ2-2, with 7 nucleotides matching TRBD1. The sample was naive CD4+ T cells sorted from blood. Subset reported: CD45RA+ positively selected. CDR3 in DNA: TGTGCCAGCCAGACATACAGGGGCACCGGGGAGCTGTTTTTT. Translated: CASQTYRGTGELFF.